The clone carrying this TCR beta chain was observed a handful of times. No antigen is known for it. The data belong to a study of shared clonotypes between healthy human individuals. Findings and limits, study-wide: Naive subsets generally exceeded memory subsets in estimated richness. Generation probabilities were higher for clonotypes shared across all four sorted-subset donors than for unshared ones.

The CDR3 sequence is 17 residues long. The V and J ends lost 0 bases and 0 bases respectively, with 13 bases between them. The germline CDR1 and CDR2 sequences are SGDLS and YYNGEE. Investigators divided CD4+ cells into CD45RA+ naive and CD45RA-negative memory subsets. Repertoires were generated with immunoSEQ multiplex PCR, while TCRdb's copy carries only in-frame clones and drops some. The sample shows under 750,000 clones, approximately 72% of them seen only once. V gene TRBV9 combines with J gene TRBJ1-3; D uncertain. This receptor was obtained from a woman aged 25 to 39 in good health. What was sequenced was memory CD4+ T cells sorted from blood. Sample subset: CD45RA-negative fraction. CDR3 sequence: CASSVGPGGSSGNTIYF. For the CDR3, the DNA is TGTGCCAGCAGCGTAGGTCCCGGCGGTAGCTCTGGAAACACCATATATTTT.